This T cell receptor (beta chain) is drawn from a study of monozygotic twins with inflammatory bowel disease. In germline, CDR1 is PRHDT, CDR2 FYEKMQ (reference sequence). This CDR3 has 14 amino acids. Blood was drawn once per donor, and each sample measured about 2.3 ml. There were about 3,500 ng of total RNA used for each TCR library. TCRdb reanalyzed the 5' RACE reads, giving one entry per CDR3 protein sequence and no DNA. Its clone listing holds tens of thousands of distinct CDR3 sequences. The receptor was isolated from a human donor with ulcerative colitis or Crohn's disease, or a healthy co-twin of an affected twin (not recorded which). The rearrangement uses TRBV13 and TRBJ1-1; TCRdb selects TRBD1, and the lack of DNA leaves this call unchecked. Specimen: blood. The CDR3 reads CASSRGQGNTEAFF.